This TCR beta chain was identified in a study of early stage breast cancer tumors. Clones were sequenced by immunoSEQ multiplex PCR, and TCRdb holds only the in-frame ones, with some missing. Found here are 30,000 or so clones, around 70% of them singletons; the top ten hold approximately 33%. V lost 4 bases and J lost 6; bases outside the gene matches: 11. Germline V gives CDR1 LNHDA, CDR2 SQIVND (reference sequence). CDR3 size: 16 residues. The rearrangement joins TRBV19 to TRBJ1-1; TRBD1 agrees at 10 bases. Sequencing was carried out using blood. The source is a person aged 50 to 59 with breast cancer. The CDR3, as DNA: TGTGCCAGTAGTAGTGGGACAGGGGCTCTTGGAGCTGAAGCTTTCTTT. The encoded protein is CASSSGTGALGAEAFF.